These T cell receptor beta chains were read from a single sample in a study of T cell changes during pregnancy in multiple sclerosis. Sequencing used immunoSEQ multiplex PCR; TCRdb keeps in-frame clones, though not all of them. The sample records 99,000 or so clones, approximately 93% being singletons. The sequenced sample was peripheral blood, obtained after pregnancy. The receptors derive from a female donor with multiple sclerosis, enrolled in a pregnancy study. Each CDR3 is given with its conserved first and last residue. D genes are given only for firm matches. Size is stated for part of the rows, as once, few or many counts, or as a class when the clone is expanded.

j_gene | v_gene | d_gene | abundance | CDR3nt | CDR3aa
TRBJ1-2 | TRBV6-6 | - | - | TGTGCCAGCAGTTACGGGGACAATTCCTATGGCTACACCTTC | CASSYGDNSYGYTF
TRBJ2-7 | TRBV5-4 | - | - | TGTGCCAGCAGCTTGGAGGGTACGTTGGGTCTAGCGTCCTACGAGCAGTACTTC | CASSLEGTLGLASYEQYF
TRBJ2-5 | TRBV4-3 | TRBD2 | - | TGCGCCAGCAGCCTTTTAGTAGGGCGGGAGGGCCGGGAGACCCAGTACTTC | CASSLLVGREGRETQYF
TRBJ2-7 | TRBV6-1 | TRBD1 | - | TGTGCCAGCAGCGACCTTGGGACAGGTGAAGTCGAGCAGTACTTC | CASSDLGTGEVEQYF
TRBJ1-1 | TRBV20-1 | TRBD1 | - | TGCAGGCCGGGGCAGGGGGTTTTAGCTTTCTTT | CRPGQGVLAFF
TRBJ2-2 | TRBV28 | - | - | TGTGCCAGCAGCCAACAAAACACCGGGGAGCTGTTTTTT | CASSQQNTGELFF
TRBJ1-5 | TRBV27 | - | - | TGTGCCAGCAGTGGACAGTATAGCAATCAGCCCCAGCATTTT | CASSGQYSNQPQHF
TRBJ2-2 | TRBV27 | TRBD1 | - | TGTGCCAGCAGTTTCCGACAGGGGTCTTATTTTACCGGGGAGCTGTTTTTT | CASSFRQGSYFTGELFF
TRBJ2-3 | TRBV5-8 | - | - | TGTGCCAGCAGCTTGCTTCGGGGGAGCGGCACAGATACGCAGTATTTT | CASSLLRGSGTDTQYF
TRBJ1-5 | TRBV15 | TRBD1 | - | TGTGCCACGCGGACAGGGGCGCTCAATCAGCCCCAGCATTTT | CATRTGALNQPQHF
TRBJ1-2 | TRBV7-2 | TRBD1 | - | TGTGCCAGCAGTTCGACAGGGGGCTACGGCTACACCTTC | CASSSTGGYGYTF
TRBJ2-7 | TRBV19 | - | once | TGTGCCAGTAGCTACGGGTTGGCCTACGAGCAGTACTTC | CASSYGLAYEQYF
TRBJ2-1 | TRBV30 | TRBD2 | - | TGTGCCTGGAGGGGGGGGTCCTACAATGAGCAGTTCTTC | CAWRGGSYNEQFF
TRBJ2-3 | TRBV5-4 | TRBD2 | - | TGTGCCAGCAGCGAGCCAACTAGCGGGAGTGATACGCAGTATTTT | CASSEPTSGSDTQYF
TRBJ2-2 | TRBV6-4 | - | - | TGTGCCAGCGGGAGCGGTTACCCCGGTGGGGCGAACACCGGGGAGCTGTTTTTT | CASGSGYPGGANTGELFF
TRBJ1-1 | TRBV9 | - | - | TGTGCCAGCAGCGGGCGGGGTTCCGGAACTGAAGCTTTCTTT | CASSGRGSGTEAFF
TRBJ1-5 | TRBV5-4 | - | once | TGTGCCACCCAGCCAGTTCGAGGTTTCAATCAGCCCCAGCATTTT | CATQPVRGFNQPQHF
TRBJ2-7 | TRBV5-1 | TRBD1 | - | TGCGCCAGCAGCGTTTGGACAGGGACTTACGAGCAGTACTTC | CASSVWTGTYEQYF
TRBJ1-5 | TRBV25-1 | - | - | TGTGCCAGCAGTGGGGGGGGCAGTCAGCCCCAGCATTTT | CASSGGGSQPQHF
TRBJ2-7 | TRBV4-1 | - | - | TGCGCCAGCAGGGAGCAGGGGTCCTACGAGCAGTACTTC | CASREQGSYEQYF
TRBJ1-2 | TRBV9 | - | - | TGTGCCAGCAGCTCCACGAGCCTCTATGGCTACACCTTC | CASSSTSLYGYTF
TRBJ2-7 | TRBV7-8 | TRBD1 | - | TGTGCCAGCAGCCCCCGAGAGGGACAGGGCTACGAGCAGTACTTC | CASSPREGQGYEQYF
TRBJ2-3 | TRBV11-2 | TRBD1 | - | TGTGCCAGCAGCTCAGGACAGGCAACTAGCACAGATACGCAGTATTTT | CASSSGQATSTDTQYF
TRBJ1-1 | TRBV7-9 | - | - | TGTGCCAGCAGCTTATCCGGGGGATTGAACACTGAAGCTTTCTTT | CASSLSGGLNTEAFF
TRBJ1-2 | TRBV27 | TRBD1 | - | TGTGCCAGCAGTTTGTCGACAGGGGGAAACTATGGCTACACCTTC | CASSLSTGGNYGYTF